Listed below are T cell receptor beta chains from one sample, sequenced in a study of blood T cell repertoires in COVID-19. Assay used: immunoSEQ multiplex PCR; TCRdb lists only in-frame clones, some missing. The sample lists 140,000 to 150,000 clones; just over 85% were seen once. Sequencing was done on a sample of PBMCs or T cells enriched from blood (not recorded which). The origin of the receptors is a man aged 45-65 years who had recovered from COVID-19. The CDR3 runs from the conserved cysteine through the conserved F or W. The D gene is left open where the match is weak. Clone size is given for some rows only: seen once, a few or many times, or a class if the clone is expanded.

V gene: TRBV7-8; clone size: few; D gene: .; J gene: TRBJ2-1; CDR3 DNA: TGTGCCAGCAGCTTAGTCAGGGTACTAAACTACAATGAGCAGTTCTTC; CDR3 protein: CASSLVRVLNYNEQFF
V gene: TRBV6-5; clone size: .; D gene: TRBD1; J gene: TRBJ1-6; CDR3 DNA: TGTGCCAGCGGACAGGGGATGGATTCACCCCTCCACTTT; CDR3 protein: CASGQGMDSPLHF
V gene: TRBV30; clone size: .; D gene: TRBD2; J gene: TRBJ2-3; CDR3 DNA: TGTGCCTGGAGTGTTTCATGGCTAGCGGGAAGTAGCACAGATACGCAGTATTTT; CDR3 protein: CAWSVSWLAGSSTDTQYF
V gene: TRBV7-9; clone size: .; D gene: TRBD1; J gene: TRBJ1-1; CDR3 DNA: TGTGCCAGCAGCTTAGAACTGACAGGGCGGAACACTGAAGCTTTCTTT; CDR3 protein: CASSLELTGRNTEAFF
V gene: TRBV7-9; clone size: .; D gene: .; J gene: TRBJ1-1; CDR3 DNA: TGTGCCAGCAGCCCAGCTGGGGGGGCTGCTGGTACTGAAGCTTTCTTT; CDR3 protein: CASSPAGGAAGTEAFF
V gene: TRBV9; clone size: .; D gene: TRBD1; J gene: TRBJ1-2; CDR3 DNA: TGTGCCAGCAGCGTAACAGGGGAGAGCGACTATGGCTACACCTTC; CDR3 protein: CASSVTGESDYGYTF
V gene: TRBV18; clone size: few; D gene: TRBD2; J gene: TRBJ2-1; CDR3 DNA: TGTGCCAGCTCAAGAGGACTAGAGGGTGAGCAGTTCTTC; CDR3 protein: CASSRGLEGEQFF
V gene: TRBV7-8; clone size: .; D gene: .; J gene: TRBJ1-6; CDR3 DNA: TGTGCCAGCAGCTTAGCCCGGTTTTCATCTTCACCCCTCCACTTT; CDR3 protein: CASSLARFSSSPLHF
V gene: TRBV28; clone size: .; D gene: TRBD2; J gene: TRBJ2-3; CDR3 DNA: TGTGCCAGCAGTTTAGGGGGACTAGCGGGAAAGACAGATACGCAGTATTTT; CDR3 protein: CASSLGGLAGKTDTQYF
V gene: TRBV5-1; clone size: .; D gene: .; J gene: TRBJ2-1; CDR3 DNA: TGCGCCAGCAGCTTGGGGCGAAATTACAGCTCCTACAATGAGCAGTTCTTC; CDR3 protein: CASSLGRNYSSYNEQFF
V gene: TRBV6-5; clone size: once; D gene: TRBD1; J gene: TRBJ1-2; CDR3 DNA: TGTGCCAGCAGCCGACAGGGGCTCGGCTATGGCTACACCTTC; CDR3 protein: CASSRQGLGYGYTF
V gene: TRBV5-6; clone size: .; D gene: TRBD1; J gene: TRBJ2-3; CDR3 DNA: TGTGCCAGCAGCCCTTTACAGGGGACATCAGATACGCAGTATTTT; CDR3 protein: CASSPLQGTSDTQYF
V gene: TRBV28; clone size: .; D gene: .; J gene: TRBJ2-7; CDR3 DNA: TGTGCCAGCAGTTCTCGGGTGGTGGATCTGTACTTC; CDR3 protein: CASSSRVVDLYF
V gene: TRBV11-2; clone size: .; D gene: .; J gene: TRBJ1-1; CDR3 DNA: TGTGCCAGCAGCTTAGCCAGGGGCCTAGCTAGGAACACTGAAGCTTTCTTT; CDR3 protein: CASSLARGLARNTEAFF
V gene: TRBV19; clone size: .; D gene: .; J gene: TRBJ1-1; CDR3 DNA: TGTGCCAGTAGTGCGGGTCTAAACACTGAAGCTTTCTTT; CDR3 protein: CASSAGLNTEAFF
V gene: TRBV5-8; clone size: .; D gene: .; J gene: TRBJ1-1; CDR3 DNA: TGTGCCAGCAGCTCGAGGACAGCGAGGTACGCTTTCTTT; CDR3 protein: CASSSRTARYAFF
V gene: TRBV14; clone size: .; D gene: TRBD1; J gene: TRBJ2-1; CDR3 DNA: TGTGCCAGCAGCCAGTGGGACAGGGCCTACAATGAGCAGTTCTTC; CDR3 protein: CASSQWDRAYNEQFF
V gene: TRBV18; clone size: .; D gene: .; J gene: TRBJ1-3; CDR3 DNA: TGTGCCAGCTCCTTTGCGACAGGAACTACTGGAAACACCATATATTTT; CDR3 protein: CASSFATGTTGNTIYF
V gene: TRBV5-1; clone size: .; D gene: .; J gene: TRBJ1-1; CDR3 DNA: TGCGCCAGCTCCTACCAGGAGAACACTGAAGCTTTCTTT; CDR3 protein: CASSYQENTEAFF
V gene: TRBV5-6; clone size: .; D gene: .; J gene: TRBJ1-2; CDR3 DNA: TGTGCCAGCAGCTACATGGACAGCAAGGGCTACACCTTC; CDR3 protein: CASSYMDSKGYTF
V gene: TRBV7-2; clone size: .; D gene: .; J gene: TRBJ1-1; CDR3 DNA: TGTGCCAGCAGCTGGACAATCACTGAAGCTTTCTTT; CDR3 protein: CASSWTITEAFF
V gene: TRBV7-2; clone size: .; D gene: TRBD1; J gene: TRBJ2-5; CDR3 DNA: TGTGCCAGCAGCTTAAACACAGGGGATGGGAAGACCCAGTACTTC; CDR3 protein: CASSLNTGDGKTQYF
V gene: TRBV4-1; clone size: .; D gene: TRBD1; J gene: TRBJ1-5; CDR3 DNA: TGCGCCAGCAGCCAAGCAGACAGGGACAATCAGCCCCAGCATTTT; CDR3 protein: CASSQADRDNQPQHF
V gene: TRBV15; clone size: .; D gene: TRBD1; J gene: TRBJ1-1; CDR3 DNA: TGTGCCACCAGCAGAGATTGGGTGACAGGGAGGAGCACTGAAGCTTTCTTT; CDR3 protein: CATSRDWVTGRSTEAFF
V gene: TRBV29-1; clone size: .; D gene: TRBD2; J gene: TRBJ2-7; CDR3 DNA: TGCAGCGTTGGAAGGCTAGCGGGAGGCGAGCAGTACTTC; CDR3 protein: CSVGRLAGGEQYF
V gene: TRBV24-1; clone size: .; D gene: .; J gene: TRBJ1-1; CDR3 DNA: TGTGCCACCCGTCAAGGGGGGGAGGTCACTGAAGCTTTCTTT; CDR3 protein: CATRQGGEVTEAFF
V gene: TRBV9; clone size: .; D gene: .; J gene: TRBJ2-7; CDR3 DNA: TGTGCCAGCAGCGCAGACAGGCTTACCTACGAGCAGTACTTC; CDR3 protein: CASSADRLTYEQYF
V gene: TRBV28; clone size: .; D gene: .; J gene: TRBJ1-3; CDR3 DNA: TGTGCCAGCAGTTTGGTAGGAGCTGGGAACACCATATATTTT; CDR3 protein: CASSLVGAGNTIYF
V gene: TRBV9; clone size: .; D gene: TRBD1; J gene: TRBJ1-1; CDR3 DNA: TGTGCCAGCAGCCCGGGACAGCTGAACACTGAAGCTTTCTTT; CDR3 protein: CASSPGQLNTEAFF
V gene: TRBV5-8; clone size: .; D gene: TRBD1; J gene: TRBJ1-6; CDR3 DNA: TGTGCCAGCAGCTATGGACAGGGCTATAATTCACCCCTCCACTTT; CDR3 protein: CASSYGQGYNSPLHF
V gene: TRBV4-1; clone size: few; D gene: .; J gene: TRBJ1-2; CDR3 DNA: TGCGCCAGCAGCCCCCTAGGTCGCGCAACTCACGGGGGCTACACCTTC; CDR3 protein: CASSPLGRATHGGYTF
V gene: TRBV6-5; clone size: .; D gene: .; J gene: TRBJ1-5; CDR3 DNA: TGTGCCAGCAGTTACGCCAGGGGCAATCAGCCCCAGCATTTT; CDR3 protein: CASSYARGNQPQHF
V gene: TRBV11-2; clone size: .; D gene: TRBD1; J gene: TRBJ1-3; CDR3 DNA: TGTGCCAGCAGCTTAGACGGGACAGGGTCTTCTGGAAACACCATATATTTT; CDR3 protein: CASSLDGTGSSGNTIYF
V gene: TRBV27; clone size: .; D gene: .; J gene: TRBJ2-5; CDR3 DNA: TGTGCCAGCAGCGCTAACGTCGTAGGGGGGACCCAGTACTTC; CDR3 protein: CASSANVVGGTQYF
V gene: TRBV6-2/TRBV6-3; clone size: .; D gene: .; J gene: TRBJ1-2; CDR3 DNA: TGTGCCAGCAGTCATAAAGGCGGCGCGTGGGATGGCTACACCTTC; CDR3 protein: CASSHKGGAWDGYTF
V gene: TRBV29-1; clone size: .; D gene: .; J gene: TRBJ2-5; CDR3 DNA: TGCAGCGTGGCGACAAACGCCAAAGAGACCCAGTACTTC; CDR3 protein: CSVATNAKETQYF
V gene: TRBV11-3; clone size: .; D gene: .; J gene: TRBJ2-2; CDR3 DNA: TGTGCCAGCAGCTTAGGGGCAGGGGCCACCGGGGAGCTGTTTTTT; CDR3 protein: CASSLGAGATGELFF
V gene: TRBV12-3/TRBV12-4; clone size: .; D gene: .; J gene: TRBJ2-1; CDR3 DNA: TGTGCCAGCAGTTTTGAGCGTGACAATGAGCAGTTCTTC; CDR3 protein: CASSFERDNEQFF
V gene: TRBV5-1; clone size: .; D gene: .; J gene: TRBJ1-2; CDR3 DNA: TGCGCCAGCAGCGTCGAGGCCTATGGCTACACCTTC; CDR3 protein: CASSVEAYGYTF
V gene: TRBV2; clone size: few; D gene: .; J gene: TRBJ1-1; CDR3 DNA: TGTGCCACCAAGACAGACTTGAACACTGAAGCTTTCTTT; CDR3 protein: CATKTDLNTEAFF
V gene: TRBV7-9; clone size: .; D gene: .; J gene: TRBJ2-3; CDR3 DNA: TGTGCCAGCAGCCTTTTTGCGGCAGATACGCAGTATTTT; CDR3 protein: CASSLFAADTQYF
V gene: TRBV28; clone size: .; D gene: .; J gene: TRBJ1-2; CDR3 DNA: TGTGCCAGCAGATCAGGGGCAGAGGATTACGGCTACACCTTC; CDR3 protein: CASRSGAEDYGYTF
V gene: TRBV5-6; clone size: .; D gene: .; J gene: TRBJ1-1; CDR3 DNA: TGTGCCAGCAGCTTGCGGGGGAGGAACACTGAAGCTTTCTTT; CDR3 protein: CASSLRGRNTEAFF
V gene: TRBV18; clone size: .; D gene: TRBD1; J gene: TRBJ2-7; CDR3 DNA: TGTGCCAGCTCACAGACAGGGGGCATTATCTCCTACGAGCAGTACTTC; CDR3 protein: CASSQTGGIISYEQYF
V gene: TRBV28; clone size: .; D gene: TRBD1; J gene: TRBJ1-5; CDR3 DNA: TGTGCCAGCAGTTTTGGGGACAGGGGCGATCAGCCCCAGCATTTT; CDR3 protein: CASSFGDRGDQPQHF
V gene: TRBV12-3/TRBV12-4; clone size: .; D gene: .; J gene: TRBJ1-5; CDR3 DNA: TGTGCCAGCAGTTCAGGGAATCAGCCCCAGCATTTT; CDR3 protein: CASSSGNQPQHF
V gene: TRBV7-9; clone size: .; D gene: .; J gene: TRBJ1-5; CDR3 DNA: TGTGCCAGCAGCGCCACAGGTTTCGATCAGCCCCAGCATTTT; CDR3 protein: CASSATGFDQPQHF
V gene: TRBV5-1; clone size: .; D gene: .; J gene: TRBJ1-1; CDR3 DNA: TGCGCCAGCAGCTTAAGGCCGGGGGATGGAACTGAAGCTTTCTTT; CDR3 protein: CASSLRPGDGTEAFF
V gene: TRBV5-6; clone size: once; D gene: TRBD1; J gene: TRBJ1-2; CDR3 DNA: TGTGCCAGCAACCCCCAGGGGGTGCATGGCTACACCTTC; CDR3 protein: CASNPQGVHGYTF
V gene: TRBV5-1; clone size: .; D gene: TRBD1; J gene: TRBJ1-1; CDR3 DNA: TGCGCCAGCAGCCCCGGGACAGGGACTGAAGCTTTCTTT; CDR3 protein: CASSPGTGTEAFF
V gene: TRBV5-1; clone size: .; D gene: .; J gene: TRBJ2-2; CDR3 DNA: TGCGCCAGCAGCTACAGGGATGTGGGCACCGGGGAGCTGTTTTTT; CDR3 protein: CASSYRDVGTGELFF
V gene: TRBV21-1; clone size: .; D gene: .; J gene: TRBJ1-6; CDR3 DNA: TGTGCCAGCAGCAAAATACGAAGTCGAGCTATTAATAATTCACCCCTCCACTTT; CDR3 protein: CASSKIRSRAINNSPLHF
V gene: TRBV5-1; clone size: .; D gene: TRBD1; J gene: TRBJ2-2; CDR3 DNA: TGCGCCAGCAAGGCGACAGGGGGTTTTGCCGGGGAGCTGTTTTTT; CDR3 protein: CASKATGGFAGELFF
V gene: TRBV6-2/TRBV6-3; clone size: once; D gene: TRBD1; J gene: TRBJ1-5; CDR3 DNA: TGTGCCAGCAGCGACAGGGGGCCCCATCAGCCCCAGCATTTT; CDR3 protein: CASSDRGPHQPQHF
V gene: TRBV6-1; clone size: .; D gene: TRBD1; J gene: TRBJ1-1; CDR3 DNA: TGTGCCAGCAACCAACAGGGGCCTGAAGCTTTCTTT; CDR3 protein: CASNQQGPEAFF
V gene: TRBV7-9; clone size: .; D gene: .; J gene: TRBJ1-1; CDR3 DNA: TGTGCCAGCAGCCTGGACGGGGGCACTGAAGCTTTCTTT; CDR3 protein: CASSLDGGTEAFF
V gene: TRBV5-1; clone size: once; D gene: .; J gene: TRBJ2-3; CDR3 DNA: TGCGCCAGCAGCTTAACAGGTGGGGCAGATACGCAGTATTTT; CDR3 protein: CASSLTGGADTQYF
V gene: TRBV27; clone size: .; D gene: .; J gene: TRBJ2-1; CDR3 DNA: TGTGCCAGCAACTTTTACAATGAGCAGTTCTTC; CDR3 protein: CASNFYNEQFF
V gene: TRBV30; clone size: .; D gene: .; J gene: TRBJ1-1; CDR3 DNA: TGTGCCTGGAGCTGGGGGCTCAACACTGAAGCTTTCTTT; CDR3 protein: CAWSWGLNTEAFF